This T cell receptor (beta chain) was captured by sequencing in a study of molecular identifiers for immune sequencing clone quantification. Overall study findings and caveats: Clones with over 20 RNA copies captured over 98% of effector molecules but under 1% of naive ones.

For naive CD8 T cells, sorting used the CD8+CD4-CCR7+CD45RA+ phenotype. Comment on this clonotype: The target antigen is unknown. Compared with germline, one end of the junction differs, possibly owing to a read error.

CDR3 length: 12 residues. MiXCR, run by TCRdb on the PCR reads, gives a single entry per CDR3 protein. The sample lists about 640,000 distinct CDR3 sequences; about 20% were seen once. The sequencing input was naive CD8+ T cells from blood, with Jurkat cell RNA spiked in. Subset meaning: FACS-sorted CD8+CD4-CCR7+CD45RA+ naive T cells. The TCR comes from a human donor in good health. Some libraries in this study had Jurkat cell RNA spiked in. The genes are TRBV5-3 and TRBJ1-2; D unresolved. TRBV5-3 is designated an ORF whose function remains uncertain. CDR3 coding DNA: TGTGCCAGCAGCTTGTCCAGCTATGGCTACACCTTC. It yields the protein CASSLSSYGYTF.